This T cell receptor (beta chain) was identified in a study of blood T cell repertoires in COVID-19. As for the study in general: Sites in the United States, Italy and Spain provided acute and convalescent COVID-19 samples. PBMCs, B-cell-depleted T cells, or T cells were the source of the cDNA or gDNA that made up the material.

Trimming at V came to 7 bases and at J to 7 bases, leaving 10 bases not matched to a gene. CDR1 is MDHEN and CDR2 is SYDVKM in the germline V gene. The CDR3 has 13 residues. Original analysis: Reference gene primer amplification gave nucleated cell count estimates. Libraries were prepared by immunoSEQ multiplex PCR; TCRdb keeps only in-frame clonotypes and omits some of them. Clone size and the V and J calls come from that table; the DNA yielded D and trimming. This sample has about half a million clones, with approximately 85% found just once. This receptor was taken from a human donor in a cohort sampled during active COVID-19. The sample comprised peripheral blood. The chain employs TRBV28 and TRBJ2-7, with TRBD1 matching over 7 bases. CDR3 residues: CASNRDRPLEQYF. In DNA form, the CDR3 reads TGTGCCAGCAACAGGGACAGACCCTTGGAGCAGTACTTC.